What follows are 16 T cell receptor beta chains derived from one specimen sequenced in a study of blood T cell repertoires in COVID-19. Some clones are missing from TCRdb's copy, which holds only in-frame ones; the method was immunoSEQ multiplex PCR. Of roughly 270,000 clones in the sample, roughly 86% were seen once. The source material was peripheral blood. The receptors originated from a man younger than 35 with active or convalescent COVID-19.

The rearrangement uses TRBV7-9 and TRBJ1-2; the match to TRBD1 covers 8 bases. Unmatched junction bases numbered 11, after V lost 6 bases and J lost 5 bases. The germline V gene has CDR1 SEHNR and CDR2 FQNEAQ (reference sequence). This CDR3 comprises 15 residues. CDR3 sequence: CASRPTGTGPYGYTF. The CDR3 nucleotides are TGTGCCAGCAGACCGACCGGGACAGGACCTTATGGCTACACCTTC.

The V call is TRBV7-2, the J call TRBJ2-7; TRBD2 matches at 8 bases. Trimming cost V 3 bases and J 0 bases; bases outside gene matches: 1. There are 14 residues in the CDR3. The germline gives CDR1 SGHTA, CDR2 FQGNSA. The DNA for the CDR3 is TGTGCCAGCAGCTTTAGCGGGGCCTCCTACGAGCAGTACTTC. The encoded protein is CASSFSGASYEQYF.

This clone appeared once. This chain uses TRBV5-1 with TRBJ1-4, with unresolved D. From germline, CDR1 is SGHRS and CDR2 YFSETQ. This CDR3 contains 14 residues. V was cut by 2 bases and J by 3 bases, with 8 bases left in between. CDR3 nucleotide sequence: TGCGCCAGCAGCTTCGGGATGTCTAATGAAAAACTGTTTTTT. Translated: CASSFGMSNEKLFF.

The V and J genes are TRBV29-1 and TRBJ2-1; D is perhaps TRBD1 (6 bases). V dropped 1 base and J dropped 8 bases, with 18 bases sitting between them. CDR1 SQVTM and CDR2 ANQGSEA come from the germline V gene. The CDR3 consists of 15 residues. CDR3 region: CSVEGITGRVDEQFF. CDR3 DNA: TGCAGCGTTGAAGGTATAACAGGGCGCGTGGATGAGCAGTTCTTC.

This chain connects TRBV12-5 to TRBJ1-5; a weak D match, TRBD1 (5 bases). This CDR3 is built from 17 residues. Per germline, CDR1 LGHNT and CDR2 FRNRAP. The V gene lost 2 bases and the J gene lost 6 bases, with 20 bases spanning the gap. The CDR3 sequence: CASGLRYWGGEAQPQHF. DNA of the CDR3: TGTGCTAGTGGTTTGAGGTATTGGGGAGGGGAAGCTCAGCCCCAGCATTTT.

The chain combines TRBV5-1 with TRBJ2-7; 7 nucleotides line up with TRBD1. V gave up 3 bases and J gave up 0 bases; unmatched junction bases: 6. The germline CDR1 and CDR2 sequences are SGHRS and YFSETQ. The CDR3 consists of 15 residues. CDR3 DNA: TGCGCCAGCAGCTCTAGACAGGGAAACTCCTACGAGCAGTACTTC. It is translated as CASSSRQGNSYEQYF.

The chain is built from TRBV15 and TRBJ2-5; the D is unclear. Deletions cut 1 base from V and 2 bases from J, with 5 bases between. Germline V gene sequence: CDR1 LNHNV, CDR2 YYDKDF (reference sequence). The CDR3 extends over 13 amino acids. The DNA for the CDR3 is TGTGCCACCAGCAGAGTAGCTCAAGAGACCCAGTACTTC. Its protein is CATSRVAQETQYF.

The chain has TRBV6-5 and TRBJ2-7; TRBD1 agrees at 10 bases. CDR3 length: 15 residues. The V gene end was trimmed by 0 bases and the J gene end by 3 bases; junction bases not matched to a gene: 2. From germline, CDR1 is MNHEY and CDR2 SVGAGI. Here the CDR3 DNA reads TGTGCCAGCAGTTACTCTGGGACAGGGGTCTACGAGCAGTACTTC. As protein: CASSYSGTGVYEQYF.

The J gene is TRBJ2-3, the V gene TRBV7-3; 9 bases are shared with TRBD1. V shed 6 bases and J 2 bases; nucleotides not matched to a gene: 9. Germline V gene data show CDR1 as SGHTA and CDR2 as FQGTGA. The CDR3 has 16 amino acids. As DNA, the CDR3 is TGTGCCAGCAGTCCGGGACAGGGATCGTACACAGATACGCAGTATTTT. It translates to CASSPGQGSYTDTQYF.

The rearrangement uses TRBV3-1 (or the pseudogene TRBV3-2) and TRBJ1-2, with 9 bases lining up with TRBD1. Per germline, CDR1 LGHDT and CDR2 YNNKEL (reference sequence). The ends lost 6 bases at V and 13 bases at J; junction bases unmatched: 18. CDR3 length: 15 residues. In nucleotides, the CDR3 is TGTGCCAGCAGAGGGACAGGGTCGGTGGGGCTAGACTGCACCTTC. Protein: CASRGTGSVGLDCTF.

This rearrangement joins TRBV13 to TRBJ1-3, with D perhaps TRBD1 (5 bases). This CDR3 spans 13 amino acids. Germline CDR1 PRHDT, CDR2 FYEKMQ (reference sequence). Trimming cost V 2 bases and J 8 bases, with 10 bases left between them. This chain's CDR3 is CASSLSGADTIYF. CDR3 bases: TGTGCCAGCAGCTTATCTGGGGCAGACACCATATATTTT. Drawing the rest from reference TRBV13 and TRBJ1-3, the complete variable domain is AAGVIQSPRHLIKEKRETATLKCYPIPRHDTVYWYQQGPGQDPQFLISFYEKMQSDKGSIPDRFSAQQFSDYHSELNMSSLELGDSALYFCASSLSGADTIYFGEGSWLTVV.

DNA of the CDR3: TGTGCCACGCGGGGGGCAGATACTATGAACACTGAAGCTTTCTTT. This encodes CATRGADTMNTEAFF. This sequence joins TRBV10-3 and TRBJ1-1; D possibly corresponds to TRBD1 (6 bases). V lost 10 bases and J 0 bases, leaving 18 bases between the germline ends. There are 15 residues in the CDR3. Germline V gives CDR1 ENHRY, CDR2 SYGVKD.

The V gene is TRBV7-9, the J gene TRBJ1-1, with TRBD1 matching over 8 bases. CDR1 SEHNR and CDR2 FQNEAQ come from the germline V gene (reference sequence). The CDR3 sequence is 16 residues long. V was pared by 5 bases and J by 4 bases, with 12 bases of the junction left unmatched. The CDR3 DNA reads as TGTGCCAGCAGCGTCAACAGGGGGAGGGCGGGCACTGAAGCTTTCTTT. Protein: CASSVNRGRAGTEAFF. The variable domain in full, completed from reference TRBV7-9 and TRBJ1-1, reads DTGVSQNPRHKITKRGQNVTFRCDPISEHNRLYWYRQTLGQGPEFLTYFQNEAQLEKSRLLSDRFSAERPKGSFSTLEIQRTEQGDSAMYLCASSVNRGRAGTEAFFGQGTRLTVV.

The chain is built from TRBV11-2 and TRBJ2-7; 7 positions agree with TRBD1. Germline CDR1 reads SGHAT; CDR2 reads FQNNGV. Trimming removed 5 bases from V and 5 bases from J; junction bases left unmatched: 3. The CDR3 extends over 12 amino acids. CDR3 protein: CASSRQGDEQYF. CDR3 DNA: TGTGCCAGCAGCAGACAGGGAGACGAGCAGTACTTC.

The CDR3 is CASSRAIQGAAYGELFF. The CDR3 DNA reads TGTGCCAGCAGCCGCGCCATCCAGGGGGCGGCGTACGGGGAGCTGTTTTTT. The chain recombines TRBV3-1 (or the pseudogene TRBV3-2) with TRBJ2-2, with TRBD1 matching over 8 bases. Trimming removed 4 bases from V and 7 bases from J; junction bases left unmatched: 14. This CDR3 region has 17 residues. Germline V lookup: CDR1 LGHDT, CDR2 YNNKEL (reference sequence).

The J gene is TRBJ1-1, the V gene TRBV9, with 7 bases matching TRBD1. Germline CDR1 and CDR2: SGDLS and YYNGEE. This CDR3 contains 14 residues. With 1 base clipped from V and 4 bases from J, the junction kept 4 bases outside the gene matches. CDR3: CASSVTGVPTEAFF. The CDR3 DNA sequence: TGTGCCAGCAGCGTAACAGGGGTACCCACTGAAGCTTTCTTT.